This TCR beta chain comes out of a study of blood T cell repertoires in COVID-19. Method: immunoSEQ multiplex PCR; TCRdb's copy keeps in-frame clones and lacks some. The sample records 370,000 or so clones, more than 75% being singletons. V lost 4 bases to trimming and J lost 4 bases, with 19 bases between them. The germline CDR1 and CDR2 sequences are LGHDT and YNNKEL (reference sequence). The CDR3 loop spans 16 amino acids. This clone is a singleton in its sample. Sequenced material: peripheral blood. This rearrangement joins TRBV3-1 (or the pseudogene TRBV3-2) to TRBJ1-1; no definite D call. The sequence was obtained from a human donor with acute or convalescent COVID-19. The donor label of this sample is uncertain. The CDR3 loop reads CASSLTPLLSSTEAFF. In nucleotides, the CDR3 is TGTGCCAGCAGCCTTACACCTCTACTATCAAGCACTGAAGCTTTCTTT.